These T cell receptor beta chains were read from a single sample in a study of T cell responses to AZD1222 COVID-19 vaccine. Profiled with immunoSEQ multiplex PCR; TCRdb holds only in-frame clones, not every one. This sample has over 45,000 clones; approximately 85% occur once, and the top ten carry approximately 19%. Sample: peripheral blood, taken on day 0 of MenACWY control vaccination. The receptors originated from an adult in good health. CDR3s include the opening cysteine and the closing phenylalanine or tryptophan. The D gene is left open where the match is weak. Size is stated for part of the rows, as once, few or many counts, or as a class when the clone is expanded.

J: TRBJ2-3
V: TRBV7-2
length: 15
D: .
size: .
CDR3: CASSLGGYSTDTQYF
DNA: TGTGCCAGCAGCTTAGGAGGCTACAGCACAGATACGCAGTATTTT

J: TRBJ1-2
V: TRBV19
length: 15
D: TRBD1
size: .
CDR3: CASSNGGTDGYGYTF
DNA: TGTGCCAGTAGTAACGGGGGGACAGACGGCTATGGCTACACCTTC

J: TRBJ2-1
V: TRBV5-1
length: 18
D: TRBD1
size: .
CDR3: CASSPGTGGSPVHNEQFF
DNA: TGCGCCAGCAGCCCCGGGACAGGGGGTTCCCCGGTCCACAATGAGCAGTTCTTC

J: TRBJ1-3
V: TRBV5-5
length: 16
D: .
size: once
CDR3: CASSLVPRDPGNTIYF
DNA: TGTGCCAGCAGCTTGGTGCCTCGAGATCCTGGAAACACCATATATTTT

J: TRBJ1-6
V: TRBV28
length: 14
D: TRBD1
size: .
CDR3: CASSQGGRNSPLHF
DNA: TGTGCCAGCAGCCAGGGGGGGAGGAATTCACCCCTCCACTTT

J: TRBJ2-3
V: TRBV18
length: 15
D: TRBD2
size: once
CDR3: CASSPFSGTTDTQYF
DNA: TGTGCCAGCTCACCTTTTAGCGGGACCACAGATACGCAGTATTTT

J: TRBJ2-3
V: TRBV15
length: 16
D: TRBD2
size: .
CDR3: CATSRDLGGAVDTQYF
DNA: TGTGCCACCAGCAGAGATTTGGGAGGGGCCGTAGATACGCAGTATTTT

J: TRBJ1-5
V: TRBV19
length: 15
D: TRBD1
size: .
CDR3: CASTPRQGSNQPQHF
DNA: TGTGCCAGTACCCCTCGACAGGGCAGCAATCAGCCCCAGCATTTT

J: TRBJ1-2
V: TRBV30
length: 13
D: .
size: .
CDR3: CAWRPRGSYGYTF
DNA: TGTGCCTGGAGGCCCCGGGGAAGTTATGGCTACACCTTC

J: TRBJ2-5
V: TRBV10-3
length: 15
D: .
size: .
CDR3: CAISESQYKGETQYF
DNA: TGTGCCATCAGTGAGTCCCAATACAAGGGGGAGACCCAGTACTTC

J: TRBJ2-1
V: TRBV25-1
length: 14
D: TRBD2
size: .
CDR3: CASSLAGHYNEQFF
DNA: TGTGCCAGCAGCTTAGCGGGACACTACAATGAGCAGTTCTTC

J: TRBJ1-6
V: TRBV10-1
length: 16
D: TRBD1
size: .
CDR3: CASRMGQNWGNSPLHF
DNA: TGCGCCAGCAGGATGGGACAGAATTGGGGTAATTCACCCCTCCACTTT

J: TRBJ2-7
V: TRBV25-1
length: 15
D: TRBD2
size: once
CDR3: CASRTTSGMTYEQYF
DNA: TGTGCCAGCAGAACGACTAGCGGAATGACCTACGAGCAGTACTTC

J: TRBJ1-4
V: TRBV7-2
length: 13
D: .
size: .
CDR3: CASSLTAVEKLFF
DNA: TGTGCCAGCAGCTTAACAGCCGTTGAAAAACTGTTTTTT

J: TRBJ1-3
V: TRBV28
length: 12
D: .
size: .
CDR3: CASRHSGNTIYF
DNA: TGTGCCAGTCGGCACTCTGGAAACACCATATATTTT

J: TRBJ2-2
V: TRBV5-1
length: 20
D: TRBD1
size: few
CDR3: CASSFSGTGYSSPNTGELFF
DNA: TGCGCCAGCAGCTTTTCCGGGACAGGGTATTCTTCCCCGAACACCGGGGAGCTGTTTTTT

J: TRBJ1-5
V: TRBV27
length: 15
D: .
size: .
CDR3: CASRRTAEPSQPQHF
DNA: TGTGCCAGCAGACGTACGGCGGAACCATCTCAGCCCCAGCATTTT

J: TRBJ2-5
V: TRBV5-6
length: 15
D: .
size: .
CDR3: CASSLFDLGQETQYF
DNA: TGTGCCAGCAGCTTGTTCGACCTGGGGCAAGAGACCCAGTACTTC

J: TRBJ1-5
V: TRBV28
length: 15
D: TRBD1
size: .
CDR3: CASSQAGQGIKPQHF
DNA: TGTGCCAGCAGTCAGGCGGGACAGGGGATCAAGCCCCAGCATTTT

J: TRBJ1-3
V: TRBV9
length: 14
D: .
size: .
CDR3: CASSEQGAGNTIYF
DNA: TGTGCCAGCAGTGAACAGGGCGCGGGAAACACCATATATTTT

J: TRBJ2-3
V: TRBV28
length: 19
D: TRBD2
size: .
CDR3: CASSSPGLAGGRTTDTQYF
DNA: TGTGCCAGCAGTTCCCCGGGACTAGCGGGAGGCCGGACCACAGATACGCAGTATTTT

J: TRBJ2-7
V: TRBV4-2
length: 15
D: TRBD2
size: .
CDR3: CASSQGLAGAYEQYF
DNA: TGTGCCAGCAGCCAAGGACTAGCGGGAGCCTACGAGCAGTACTTC

J: TRBJ2-7
V: TRBV7-9
length: 15
D: .
size: .
CDR3: CASSKGLNSAYEQYF
DNA: TGTGCCAGCAGCAAGGGCCTGAACAGTGCCTACGAGCAGTACTTC

J: TRBJ2-1
V: TRBV4-3
length: 14
D: TRBD1
size: .
CDR3: CASSQGTGWNEQFF
DNA: TGCGCCAGCAGCCAAGGGACAGGGTGGAATGAGCAGTTCTTC